This is a list of T cell receptor beta chains from one sample in a study of T cells in Graves' hyperthyroidism and ophthalmopathy. TCRdb reprocessed the multiplex PCR reads via MiXCR and lists one record per CDR3 protein. The sample carries 500,000 to 650,000 distinct CDR3 sequences, just under 20% recorded once. Material: blood. The receptors come from a man aged 40-49 years with Graves' ophthalmopathy. CDR3s include the opening cysteine and the closing phenylalanine or tryptophan. D genes are given only for firm matches. Part of the rows lack a size; the others show once, few, many or a class for expanded clones.

d_call: NA
clone_size: few
v_call: TRBV5-1
j_call: TRBJ2-5
cdr3_nt: TGCGCCAGCAGCCCAGAGGGCGTACGGCAAGAGACCCAGTACTTC
cdr3_aa: CASSPEGVRQETQYF

d_call: NA
clone_size: many
v_call: TRBV7-9
j_call: TRBJ1-4
cdr3_nt: TGTGCCAGCAGCGCCGAGCCTGAAAAACTGTTTTTT
cdr3_aa: CASSAEPEKLFF

d_call: NA
clone_size: NA
v_call: TRBV15
j_call: TRBJ1-5
cdr3_nt: TGTGCCGCGGGGGGTAGCAATCAGCCCCAGCATTTT
cdr3_aa: CAAGGSNQPQHF

d_call: TRBD2
clone_size: few
v_call: TRBV19
j_call: TRBJ2-1
cdr3_nt: TGTGCCAGTAGCCCGGGACTAGCGGGGGCGAGCTCCTACAATGAGCAGTTCTTC
cdr3_aa: CASSPGLAGASSYNEQFF

d_call: NA
clone_size: once
v_call: TRBV10-3
j_call: TRBJ2-7
cdr3_nt: TGTGCCATCAGTGTCGGAGGATCCTCCTACGAGCAGTACTTC
cdr3_aa: CAISVGGSSYEQYF

d_call: NA
clone_size: few
v_call: TRBV28
j_call: TRBJ1-2
cdr3_nt: TGTGCCAGCTACGGGGGGCTCAACTATGGCTACACCTTC
cdr3_aa: CASYGGLNYGYTF

d_call: NA
clone_size: few
v_call: TRBV4-2
j_call: TRBJ2-5
cdr3_nt: TGTGCCAGCAGCCAAGATCGACAGCAAGAGACCCAGTACTTC
cdr3_aa: CASSQDRQQETQYF

d_call: TRBD1
clone_size: NA
v_call: TRBV10-3
j_call: TRBJ2-2
cdr3_nt: TGTGCCATCAGGCGAGACAGGGGCACCGGGGAGCTGTTTTTT
cdr3_aa: CAIRRDRGTGELFF

d_call: NA
clone_size: many
v_call: TRBV5-1
j_call: TRBJ1-1
cdr3_nt: TGTGCCAGCAGCTTAGTGTCCATGAACACTGAAGCTTTCTTT
cdr3_aa: CASSLVSMNTEAFF

d_call: NA
clone_size: many
v_call: TRBV7-2
j_call: TRBJ2-3
cdr3_nt: TGTGCCAGCAGCTCCTCGCCAGATACGCAGTATTTT
cdr3_aa: CASSSSPDTQYF

d_call: TRBD2
clone_size: NA
v_call: TRBV4-3
j_call: TRBJ2-7
cdr3_nt: TGCGCCAGCAGCCAAGTCCGACTAGCGCCCTACGAGCAGTACTTC
cdr3_aa: CASSQVRLAPYEQYF

d_call: TRBD1
clone_size: NA
v_call: TRBV5-1
j_call: TRBJ1-1
cdr3_nt: TGCGCCAGCAGGCTTGACAGGGTGGGAACTGAAGCTTTCTTT
cdr3_aa: CASRLDRVGTEAFF

d_call: NA
clone_size: few
v_call: TRBV11-2
j_call: TRBJ2-5
cdr3_nt: TGTGCCAGCAGCTTACAGCCACAGGAGACCCAGTACTTC
cdr3_aa: CASSLQPQETQYF

d_call: TRBD2
clone_size: NA
v_call: TRBV7-8
j_call: TRBJ2-5
cdr3_nt: TGCGCCAGCAGCCCGTTGGCTAGCGGGAGAGGGGGTATTGAGACCCAGTACTTC
cdr3_aa: CASSPLASGRGGIETQYF